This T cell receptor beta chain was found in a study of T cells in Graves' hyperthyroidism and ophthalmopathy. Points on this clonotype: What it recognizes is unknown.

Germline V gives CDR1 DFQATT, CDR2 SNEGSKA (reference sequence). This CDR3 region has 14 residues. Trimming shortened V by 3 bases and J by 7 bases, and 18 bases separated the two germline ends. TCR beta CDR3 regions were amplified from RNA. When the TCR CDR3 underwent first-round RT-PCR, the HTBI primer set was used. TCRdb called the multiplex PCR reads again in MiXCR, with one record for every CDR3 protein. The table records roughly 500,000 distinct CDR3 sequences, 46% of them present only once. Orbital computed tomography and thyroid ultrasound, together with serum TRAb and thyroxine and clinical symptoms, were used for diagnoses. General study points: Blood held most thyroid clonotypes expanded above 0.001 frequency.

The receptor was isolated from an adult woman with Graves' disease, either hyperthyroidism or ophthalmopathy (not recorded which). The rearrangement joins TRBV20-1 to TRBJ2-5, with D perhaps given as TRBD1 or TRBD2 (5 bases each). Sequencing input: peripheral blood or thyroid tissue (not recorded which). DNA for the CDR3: TGCAGTGCTAGGGCCGTGGGGGACGGAGGGACCCAGTACTTC. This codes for CSARAVGDGGTQYF.